This T cell receptor (beta chain) was sequenced in a study of cytomegalovirus exposure and HLA in healthy donors. In germline, CDR1 is SGHRS, CDR2 YFSETQ. Trimming cost V 0 bases and J 0 bases; bases outside gene matches: 9. The CDR3 sequence is 18 residues long. In the case of this clone: The target antigen is unknown.

Findings and caveats of the study: Reported findings show TCR beta sequences accurately forecast HLA-A and HLA-B alleles in most subjects. In a later analysis, specific HLA alleles were associated with 15,000 to 20,000 TCR beta sequences at a 0.05 false discovery rate.

The PCR employed 60 Vbeta primers together with 13 Jbeta primers. Some clones are missing from TCRdb's copy, which holds only in-frame ones; the method was immunoSEQ multiplex PCR. This sample has 150,000 to 200,000 clones, with approximately 72% found just once. This receptor was identified in a female donor in good health and CMV-seronegative. The sample was PBMCs. The V call is TRBV5-1, the J call TRBJ2-7; 10 nucleotides align to TRBD1. CDR3 amino acids: CASSLALTGGPSSYEQYF. CDR3 bases: TGCGCCAGCAGCTTGGCCTTGACAGGGGGCCCCAGCTCCTACGAGCAGTACTTC.